These T cell receptor beta chains were read from a single sample in a study of blood T cells in healthy people across ages. TCRdb ran MiXCR on the 5' RACE reads and lists one entry per CDR3 protein. The top ten clones hold approximately 10% of a sample with about 1.6 million distinct CDR3 sequences, 30% to 35% of them seen once. Input material: blood. Receptor source: a woman in her 30s in good health. Both conserved end residues are part of each CDR3. The order of the fields is J gene, V gene, CDR3 length, CDR3 protein.

TRBJ1-4 | TRBV7-2 | 16 | CASRGTAGALNEKQFF
TRBJ2-4 | TRBV6-1 | 14 | CASSERGHRNIQYF
TRBJ1-5 | TRBV6-1 | 15 | CASFGVAGLHQPQHF
TRBJ2-5 | TRBV7-8 | 17 | CASSHKGLAGVGETQYF
TRBJ2-1 | TRBV12-3/TRBV12-4 | 19 | CASSFRGGGISGRYNEQFF
TRBJ1-1 | TRBV6-1 | 14 | CASMTGFGNTEAFF
TRBJ1-5 | TRBV27 | 15 | CASSAGTGGSQPQHF
TRBJ1-2 | TRBV10-3 | 13 | CAIRGSDVYGYTF
TRBJ2-1 | TRBV20-1 | 20 | CSARDTSGSPLRGSYNEQFF
TRBJ1-1 | TRBV5-1 | 12 | CASSSGRSEAFF
TRBJ2-6 | TRBV7-9 | 18 | CASSFRYKDLSGANVLTF
TRBJ2-3 | TRBV20-1 | 14 | CSASRAASTDTQYF
TRBJ2-5 | TRBV20-1 | 16 | CSARDRASQYQETQYF
TRBJ2-7 | TRBV20-1 | 13 | CSASYDVAYEQYF
TRBJ1-4 | TRBV7-9 | 16 | CASSDRGGGYNEKLFF